This paragraph covers one T cell receptor beta chain sequence. Its antigen is undetermined. This CDR3 is 11 amino acids long. With 3 bases removed from V and 9 bases from J, the gap between germline ends came to 11 bases. The germline V gene has CDR1 DFQATT and CDR2 SNEGSKA (reference sequence). This entry comes from a study of identical twins. A universal primer site was created by template switching, with the cDNA bearing unique molecular identifiers. TCRdb analysed the 5' RACE reads with MiXCR anew, one entry per CDR3 protein. Among about 890,000 distinct CDR3 sequences listed, 10% to 15% were seen once. Regarding the study as a whole: Findings depended on cross-sectional statistics rather than tracking the same donors.

The sample was also reused in another study, on yellow fever vaccine responses in identical twins.

The TCR was taken from a woman younger than 35 in good health. The chain uses TRBV20-1 and TRBJ2-5, with D hard to call. Material: PBMCs. The CDR3 DNA is TGCAGTGCTAGGCGTTACCTGGCCCAGTACTTC. This encodes CSARRYLAQYF.